One T cell receptor (beta chain) is described in this entry. Its cognate antigen is unknown. Germline CDR1 is MNHEY and CDR2 is SVGAGI. V was pared by 6 bases and J by 1 base, with 14 bases between. CDR3 length: 15 residues. The data stem from a study of T-cell memory formation after mild COVID-19. Using constant-segment primers, 5'RACE produced TCR alpha and TCR beta cDNA libraries carrying sample barcodes and UMIs. One entry per CDR3 protein results from TCRdb running MiXCR on the 5' RACE reads. The data contain 450,000 or so distinct CDR3 sequences, 20% of them seen just once; the ten biggest clones take up roughly 8.4%. Study-level results: Pre-infection memory held some responding clones, suggesting pre-existing cross-reactive T cells responded. Whether day 37 second-wave clones are SARS-CoV-2-specific was not confirmed.

V and J are TRBV6-5 and TRBJ2-3, with D possibly matching TRBD1 (6 bases). Sequenced input: PBMCs or a T cell subset sorted from them (not recorded which). This TCR derives from an adult woman who had mild COVID-19 (a few samples of this study predate the infection). Cell type and time point are not known. This chain's CDR3 is CASSSGTPGTDTQYF. Here the CDR3 DNA reads TGTGCCAGCAGCTCCGGGACACCAGGCACAGATACGCAGTATTTT.